This entry is about one T cell receptor (beta chain). The source of the sample is a study of blood T cell repertoires in COVID-19. Assay: immunoSEQ multiplex PCR; the TCRdb copy retains only in-frame clones and omits some. The table includes roughly 300,000 clones, over 75% detected once. The specimen sequenced was peripheral blood. This clonotype originated in a man younger than 30 with active or convalescent COVID-19.

CDR3 sequence (DNA): TGCGCCAGCAGTGATCACAGAAGCACAGATACGCAGTATTTT. Translated, it gives CASSDHRSTDTQYF. This rearrangement joins TRBV10-1 to TRBJ2-3; D is unclear. CDR1 is WNHNN and CDR2 is SYGVQD in the germline V gene (reference sequence). V shed 3 bases and J shed 0 bases, with 7 bases lying between them. The CDR3 consists of 14 residues.